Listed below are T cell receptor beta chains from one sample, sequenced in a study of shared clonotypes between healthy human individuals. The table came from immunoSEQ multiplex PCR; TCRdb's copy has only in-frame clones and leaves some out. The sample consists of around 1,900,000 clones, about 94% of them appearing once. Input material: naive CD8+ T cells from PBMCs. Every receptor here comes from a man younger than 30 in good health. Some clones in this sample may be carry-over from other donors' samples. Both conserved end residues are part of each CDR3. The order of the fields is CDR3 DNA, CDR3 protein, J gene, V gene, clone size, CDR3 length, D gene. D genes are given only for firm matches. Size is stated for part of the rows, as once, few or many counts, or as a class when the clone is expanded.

TGTGCCAGCAGCCCCCGGACAACGGCGACCTACGAGCAGTACTTC CASSPRTTATYEQYF TRBJ2-7 TRBV7-9 . 15 .
TGTGCCAGCAGTTACCACGAGGGGGCCGGGGAGCTGTTTTTT CASSYHEGAGELFF TRBJ2-2 TRBV6-5 . 14 .
TGTGCCAGCAGCTTGCGGATTAGCGGACTGATTTCCTACGAGCAGTACTTC CASSLRISGLISYEQYF TRBJ2-7 TRBV5-5 . 17 .
TGCGCCAGCAGCCCCCCTGGCGGGAGCTCCTACAATGAGCAGTTCTTC CASSPPGGSSYNEQFF TRBJ2-1 TRBV4-1 once 16 TRBD2
TGTGCCAGCAGCTTTCGACAGCCCAGAGAGGTCAAAAACATTCAGTACTTC CASSFRQPREVKNIQYF TRBJ2-4 TRBV5-8 . 17 .
TGTGCCAGCAGTTCGTTGCGGGGAGGGAACACAGATACGCAGTATTTT CASSSLRGGNTDTQYF TRBJ2-3 TRBV27 once 16 TRBD2
TGTGCCAGCAGTGAAGCGGACGGGGCCTCCTACGAGCAGTACTTC CASSEADGASYEQYF TRBJ2-7 TRBV6-1 . 15 .
TGTGCCAGCAGCGAGACCCGAACTTCCTACAATGAGCAGTTCTTC CASSETRTSYNEQFF TRBJ2-1 TRBV9 . 15 .
TGTGCCAGCAGCTTAGTACTGGGGGGCCAGCCCAACTTC CASSLVLGGQPNF TRBJ2-4 TRBV11-2 . 13 .
TGTGCCAGCAGCAAGGGTGACACTGAAGCTTTCTTT CASSKGDTEAFF TRBJ1-1 TRBV13 . 12 .
TGTGCCTGGACTGGCGGGAGGGTCGGGAATGAGCAGTTCTTC CAWTGGRVGNEQFF TRBJ2-1 TRBV30 . 14 TRBD2
TGTGCCAGCAGTGAACCGGGACAGGGGGCCCACGAGCAGTACTTC CASSEPGQGAHEQYF TRBJ2-7 TRBV6-1 . 15 TRBD1
TGTGCCAGCAGTTACTCGATAGAACGCGGGGAGCTGTTTTTT CASSYSIERGELFF TRBJ2-2 TRBV6-6 . 14 .
TGTGCCAGCAGCGCACCTGGAAACACCATATATTTT CASSAPGNTIYF TRBJ1-3 TRBV9 . 12 .
TGTGCTAACAGGGGGGACAGCCTCTACGAGCAGTACTTC CANRGDSLYEQYF TRBJ2-7 TRBV2 . 13 TRBD1
TGTGCCAGCAAGGAACAGCCCGGGGGCGGCAATCAGCCCCAGCATTTT CASKEQPGGGNQPQHF TRBJ1-5 TRBV2 . 16 .
TGTGCCAGCAGTTTAGGTATGGGGAATCAGCCCCAGCATTTT CASSLGMGNQPQHF TRBJ1-5 TRBV27 . 14 .